This TCR beta chain appears in the sequencing data of a study of blood T cell repertoires in COVID-19 (dated by TCRdb to the early 2020s). About the investigation overall: Samples covering the acute and convalescent phases of COVID-19 were provided by collaborators in the United States, Italy and Spain. The prospective study material was composed of cDNA or gDNA derived from T cells, B-cell-depleted T cells, or PBMCs. Subjects who had been exposed to COVID-19, were actively infected with it, or had recovered from it provided the deeply sampled blood TCRbeta repertoires that made up the dataset. The repertoires were released in a freely available public database intended as a resource for research on the immune response to SARS-CoV-2. Samples came from the ongoing ImmuneRACE study (first 160 participants) plus 1,254 subjects from 6 global collaborators. The sample metadata nearly always contained a de-identified subject ID, COVID-19 status, age in years and sex. Where available, HLA class I and class II types were obtained from metadata supplied by the sample provider rather than from assay-based typing. The research as a whole found: The quantity of clinical and demographic metadata differed by source and by participant and was supplied without curation.

Collaborating institutions collected whole blood in K2EDTA tubes following their own protocols. For TCRbeta analysis, collaborators shipped samples as frozen whole blood, isolated PBMCs, or DNA extracted from either of those sample types. Comment on this clone: The target of this receptor is not known. Per-base quality was not reported, and no clone a single base away is much larger than it.

Looking up the germline V gene yields CDR1 LGHNA and CDR2 YSLEER. The cysteine opens and the phenylalanine closes a CDR3 of 17 amino acids. Only the CDR3 portion is preserved as DNA: 51 bases, with reading frame beginning at the first base. After removal of 3 bases from V and 9 bases from J, the junction retains 13 bases not matched to a gene. TCRbeta CDR3 regions were amplified from genomic DNA using the immunoSEQ Assay, a bias-controlled multiplex PCR. For the original study's pipeline: Nucleated cell counts per sample were estimated from amplification of reference gene primers within the assay. To quantify the absolute abundance of each unique TCRbeta CDR3 rearrangement, sequence reads were collapsed and filtered. For each sample, productive Simpson clonality was calculated by taking the square root of Simpson's diversity index across productive rearrangements. Here the immuneACCESS table is served through TCRdb, limited to in-frame sequences with V and J called. Missing clones are a known gap in these copies; in checked studies unresolved V genes cover under half, and the rest lacks a known reason. V and J calls and clone size are given by that table; D and trimming were obtained from the DNA. The sample yields roughly 77,000 clones; over 75% were counted once. The ten largest clones add up to roughly 5% of the sample.

The sample consisted of peripheral blood. The rearranged segments are TRBV4-3 and TRBJ2-3, and 12 bases in between align with TRBD2. The TCR sequence derives from a human donor in a cohort sampled during active COVID-19. The DNA sequence reads TGCGCCAGCAGCCAGGAAACACTAGCGGGGGGCCTCAGAACGCAGTATTTT. This codes for CASSQETLAGGLRTQYF.